Listed below are T cell receptor beta chains from one sample, sequenced in a study of blood T cell repertoires in COVID-19. The repertoire was sequenced with immunoSEQ multiplex PCR; TCRdb's copy has only in-frame clones and lacks some. Here the sample spans under 20,000 clones, roughly 81% being singletons. Sequences were obtained from peripheral blood. The receptors shown here come from a human donor with active COVID-19. The donor label of this sample is uncertain. Each CDR3 is given with its conserved first and last residue. Each record gives: V gene, J gene, clone size, D gene, CDR3 protein, CDR3 DNA. A D gene is named only where the DNA matches it firmly. Clone size appears in some rows only: once, few, many, or a class for an expanded clone.

>TRBV10-1|TRBJ2-1|.|.
CASSPHWSEQFF
TGCGCCAGCAGTCCCCACTGGAGTGAGCAGTTCTTC
>TRBV19|TRBJ2-3|.|.
CASSIDRGTRWTDTQYF
TGTGCCAGTAGTATAGATAGGGGGACCCGCTGGACAGATACGCAGTATTTT
>TRBV11-2|TRBJ2-7|few|TRBD2
CASSLQIGGGASEQYF
TGTGCCAGCAGCTTACAGATCGGCGGGGGGGCTAGCGAGCAGTACTTC
>TRBV11-2|TRBJ1-1|few|.
CASSWAGGLNTEAFF
TGTGCCAGCAGCTGGGCAGGAGGTCTGAACACTGAAGCTTTCTTT
>TRBV11-3|TRBJ2-3|.|.
CASSLVLTNTQYF
TGTGCCAGCAGCTTGGTGCTCACTAATACGCAGTATTTT
>TRBV19|TRBJ1-3|few|.
CASTSESAGNTIYF
TGTGCCAGTACCTCCGAGAGCGCTGGAAACACCATATATTTT
>TRBV24-1|TRBJ2-4|.|.
CATSDSKGDKNIQYF
TGTGCCACCAGTGATAGCAAGGGGGACAAAAACATTCAGTACTTC
>TRBV5-8|TRBJ2-7|.|TRBD2
CASSIGLAREQYF
TGTGCCAGCAGCATTGGACTAGCCCGCGAGCAGTACTTC
>TRBV18|TRBJ1-4|.|.
CASSPRGGTNEKLFF
TGTGCCAGCTCACCACGGGGGGGAACTAATGAAAAACTGTTTTTT
>TRBV7-8|TRBJ2-7|once|.
CASSPSLGEQYF
TGTGCCAGCAGCCCCAGCCTAGGAGAGCAGTACTTC
>TRBV24-1|TRBJ1-2|.|TRBD1
CATSDLYRDRGRRYGYTF
TGTGCCACCAGTGATCTGTACCGGGACAGGGGGCGCAGATATGGCTACACCTTC
>TRBV7-3|TRBJ2-7|.|TRBD2
CASSPSGGAFHEQYF
TGTGCCAGCAGCCCTAGCGGGGGGGCCTTCCACGAGCAGTACTTC
>TRBV19|TRBJ1-5|hyperexpanded|.
CASIYRALVSSNQPQHF
TGTGCCAGTATTTACAGGGCGTTGGTAAGTAGCAATCAGCCCCAGCATTTT
>TRBV6-5|TRBJ1-1|.|.
CASSYSDGTGSGAFF
TGTGCCAGCAGTTATAGCGACGGCACGGGGTCAGGAGCTTTCTTT
>TRBV9|TRBJ2-1|.|TRBD2
CASSELAGSYNEQFF
TGTGCCAGCAGCGAACTAGCGGGGTCGTACAATGAGCAGTTCTTC
>TRBV5-5|TRBJ1-5|.|.
CASSSLPPGSNQPQHF
TGTGCCAGCAGTTCATTGCCCCCGGGGAGCAATCAGCCCCAGCATTTT
>TRBV28|TRBJ2-3|.|TRBD2
CASSFPGTSGRTDTQYF
TGTGCCAGCAGTTTCCCCGGGACTAGCGGGAGGACAGATACGCAGTATTTT
>TRBV12-3/TRBV12-4|TRBJ1-1|medium-sized|.
CASRGGTEAFF
TGTGCCAGCAGAGGGGGCACTGAAGCTTTCTTT
>TRBV27|TRBJ1-1|.|TRBD1
CASSSTGDTEAFF
TGTGCCAGCAGTTCAACAGGGGACACTGAAGCTTTCTTT
>TRBV6-2/TRBV6-3|TRBJ2-5|.|.
CASSFPGDPQYF
TGTGCCAGCAGTTTCCCAGGGGACCCCCAGTACTTC
>TRBV3-1/TRBV3-2|TRBJ2-7|.|.
CASSQDTTGAYEQYF
TGTGCCAGCAGCCAAGACACTACGGGTGCCTACGAGCAGTACTTC
>TRBV13|TRBJ1-3|.|TRBD1
CASSSWTGISGNTIYF
TGTGCCAGCAGTTCCTGGACAGGGATCTCTGGAAACACCATATATTTT
>TRBV3-1/TRBV3-2|TRBJ2-3|.|.
CASSQTSPDTQYF
TGTGCCAGCAGCCAAACTAGCCCAGATACGCAGTATTTT
>TRBV18|TRBJ2-7|.|.
CASSPVAVSYEQYF
TGTGCCAGCTCACCAGTAGCGGTCTCCTACGAGCAGTACTTC
>TRBV6-6|TRBJ2-7|.|TRBD1
CASSYVGQGADEQYF
TGTGCCAGCAGTTACGTTGGACAGGGGGCGGACGAGCAGTACTTC
>TRBV5-6|TRBJ2-7|.|.
CASSWGESGLDEQYF
TGTGCCAGCAGCTGGGGAGAGAGCGGCCTCGACGAGCAGTACTTC
>TRBV4-1|TRBJ1-1|.|TRBD1
CASGETGENTEAFF
TGCGCCAGCGGAGAAACAGGGGAGAACACTGAAGCTTTCTTT
>TRBV27|TRBJ1-2|.|.
CASSFTGNYGYTF
TGTGCCAGCAGTTTCACGGGGAACTATGGCTACACCTTC
>TRBV5-5|TRBJ2-3|.|TRBD1
CASSSGTGTDTQYF
TGTGCCAGCAGCTCCGGGACAGGCACAGATACGCAGTATTTT
>TRBV18|TRBJ1-1|.|.
CASSLESAQAFF
TGTGCCAGCTCGTTGGAGTCAGCCCAAGCTTTCTTT
>TRBV4-1|TRBJ1-5|.|.
CASSQEAGRNSNQPQHF
TGCGCCAGCAGCCAAGAAGCGGGAAGGAATAGCAATCAGCCCCAGCATTTT
>TRBV10-2|TRBJ2-1|.|TRBD1
CASSLDREDNEQFF
TGCGCCAGCAGTTTAGACAGGGAAGACAATGAGCAGTTCTTC
>TRBV7-9|TRBJ2-1|.|.
CASSPLGDEQFF
TGTGCCAGCAGCCCGCTGGGCGATGAGCAGTTCTTC
>TRBV3-1/TRBV3-2|TRBJ2-7|.|TRBD2
CASSFSGRARSYEQYF
TGTGCCAGCAGCTTTAGCGGGAGGGCCAGGAGCTACGAGCAGTACTTC
>TRBV6-5|TRBJ1-4|.|TRBD1
CASSYTGDNEKLFF
TGTGCCAGCAGTTACACAGGGGATAATGAAAAACTGTTTTTT
>TRBV27|TRBJ2-7|.|.
CASSVGRDSSYEQYF
TGTGCCAGCAGTGTAGGACGGGATTCGTCCTACGAGCAGTACTTC
>TRBV5-1|TRBJ2-1|.|TRBD2
CASSPPGGLDNEQFF
TGCGCCAGCAGCCCCCCGGGGGGGCTAGACAATGAGCAGTTCTTC
>TRBV6-4|TRBJ1-5|.|.
CASIGETPQVEPQHF
TGTGCCAGCATTGGGGAGACGCCCCAGGTCGAACCCCAGCATTTT
>TRBV7-3|TRBJ2-1|.|TRBD2
CASSSYPRLRGERDEQFF
TGTGCCAGCAGCTCTTACCCCCGTCTTCGGGGGGAGCGGGATGAGCAGTTCTTC
>TRBV14|TRBJ2-7|.|.
CASSQVRGIDEQYF
TGTGCCAGCAGCCAAGTCCGGGGGATAGACGAGCAGTACTTC
>TRBV7-8|TRBJ1-3|.|.
CASSLAARGNTIYF
TGTGCCAGCAGCTTAGCGGCCCGAGGAAACACCATATATTTT
>TRBV3-1/TRBV3-2|TRBJ2-1|.|TRBD2
CASSPMTSGRVGNEQFF
TGTGCCAGCAGCCCAATGACTAGCGGGAGGGTAGGAAATGAGCAGTTCTTC
>TRBV30|TRBJ1-3|.|.
CAWTASSGNTIYF
TGTGCCTGGACCGCCAGCTCTGGAAACACCATATATTTT
>TRBV7-9|TRBJ2-7|.|TRBD1
CASSSTGGSYEQYF
TGTGCCAGCAGCTCGACAGGGGGCAGTTACGAGCAGTACTTC
>TRBV7-2|TRBJ2-5|.|TRBD2
CASSLPSGRETQYF
TGTGCCAGCAGCTTACCTAGCGGGAGAGAGACCCAGTACTTC
>TRBV6-6|TRBJ2-7|.|TRBD2
CASSYSKRDQSYEQYF
TGTGCCAGCAGTTACTCGAAGCGGGACCAATCCTACGAGCAGTACTTC
>TRBV5-1|TRBJ2-1|.|TRBD2
CASSLWTSGGSGNEQFF
TGCGCCAGCAGCTTGTGGACTAGCGGGGGTTCAGGAAATGAGCAGTTCTTC
>TRBV7-9|TRBJ2-1|.|TRBD1
CASSLDRGMHNEQFF
TGTGCCAGCAGCTTAGACAGGGGGATGCACAATGAGCAGTTCTTC
>TRBV7-9|TRBJ2-7|.|TRBD2
CASSSLSGTSDWASYEQYF
TGTGCCAGCAGCTCCCTGAGCGGGACTAGCGACTGGGCCTCCTACGAGCAGTACTTC